This entry features one TCR beta chain sequence. The antigen is not known. The sample is drawn from a study of CD8+ T cells in alopecia areata. The study's findings and limits: Sequencing of scalp samples also captures resident alphabeta T cells of normal skin. Elevated clonality characterized lesional scalp relative to normal scalp, particularly in alopecia totalis/universalis.

Alopecia areata patients gave lesional scalp punch biopsies and peripheral blood samples. Germline V gene data show CDR1 as MGHDK and CDR2 as SYGVNS. Trimming stripped 8 bases from V and 5 bases from J, with 16 bases between. The CDR3 totals 14 residues. The sequencing template was cDNA reverse transcribed from extracted RNA. TCRdb keeps only in-frame clones here, not all; method: immunoSEQ multiplex PCR. The sample has fewer than 150,000 clones, 35% to 45% seen once. Specimen: CD4+ T cells sorted from blood. The genes are TRBV25-1 and TRBJ1-5, with a possible D match to TRBD1 (5 bases). The sequence was obtained from a human donor with alopecia areata. In nucleotides, the CDR3 is TGTGCCAGCGCTCCGGGACCGGAGGATCAGCCCCAGCATTTT. This gives the protein CASAPGPEDQPQHF. Drawing the rest from reference TRBV25-1 and TRBJ1-5, the complete variable domain is EADIYQTPRYLVIGTGKKITLECSQTMGHDKMYWYQQDPGMELHLIHYSYGVNSTEKGDLSSESTVSRIRTEHFPLTLESARPSHTSQYLCASAPGPEDQPQHFGDGTRLSIL.